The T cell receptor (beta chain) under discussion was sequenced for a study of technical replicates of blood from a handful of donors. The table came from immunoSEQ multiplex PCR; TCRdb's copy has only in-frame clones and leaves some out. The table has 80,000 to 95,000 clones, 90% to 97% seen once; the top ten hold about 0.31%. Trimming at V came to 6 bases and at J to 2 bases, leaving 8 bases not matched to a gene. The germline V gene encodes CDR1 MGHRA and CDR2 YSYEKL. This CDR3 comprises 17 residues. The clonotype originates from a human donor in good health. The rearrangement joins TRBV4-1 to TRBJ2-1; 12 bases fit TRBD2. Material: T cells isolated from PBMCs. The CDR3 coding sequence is TGCGCCAGCAGAAGCGTGCGGACTAGCGGGGCCTACAATGAGCAGTTCTTC. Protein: CASRSVRTSGAYNEQFF.